A single sample gave rise to the 5 T cell receptor beta chains below, sequenced in a study of graft-versus-host responses after intestinal transplantation. Their antigens remain unidentified. The table came from immunoSEQ multiplex PCR; TCRdb's copy has only in-frame clones and leaves some out. The table includes some 84,000 clones, roughly 80% detected once. This specimen consisted of unstimulated CD4+ T cells sorted from spleen or lymph node cells, obtained before intestinal transplant. The receptors derive from a human donor who received an intestinal transplant.

V is TRBV6-5 and J is TRBJ2-7, with 11 bases aligning to TRBD1. CDR1 and CDR2 from the germline V gene are MNHEY and SVGAGI. Trimming took 1 base from V and 2 from J; bases not matched to a gene: 4. The CDR3 covers 16 residues. CDR3 sequence (DNA): TGTGCCAGCAGTTACTACCGGACAGGGGGCCCCTACGAGCAGTACTTC. It yields the protein CASSYYRTGGPYEQYF.

This sequence joins TRBV6-5 and TRBJ2-3; D is uncertain. CDR3 size: 15 residues. Trimming removed 6 bases at V and 2 bases at J, with 15 bases between. CDR1 is MNHEY and CDR2 is SVGAGI in the germline V gene. The CDR3 reads CASRTQSAPTDTQYF. The CDR3 DNA sequence: TGTGCCAGCAGGACCCAAAGCGCCCCCACAGATACGCAGTATTTT.

The chain recombines TRBV19 with TRBJ2-7; 7 nucleotides agree with TRBD1. The trim removed 9 bases at V and 4 bases at J, leaving 6 bases unmatched. The germline CDR1 and CDR2 sequences are LNHDA and SQIVND (reference sequence). The CDR3 has 12 residues. CDR3 region: CASPAGGYEQYF. CDR3 coding DNA: TGTGCCAGCCCGGCAGGGGGATACGAGCAGTACTTC.

The chain employs TRBV29-1 and TRBJ1-5; the D is unclear. The germline V and J ends were trimmed by 5 bases and 4 bases, with 12 bases remaining between them. Germline assignment: CDR1 SQVTM and CDR2 ANQGSEA. CDR3 size: 13 residues. The CDR3 spells CSVRVGGNQPQHF. The CDR3 DNA is TGCAGCGTTCGGGTGGGAGGGAATCAGCCCCAGCATTTT.

V and J are TRBV18 and TRBJ2-7; no definite D call. V was trimmed by 5 bases and J by 3 bases, leaving 14 bases between them. The germline gives CDR1 KGHSH, CDR2 LQKENI. This CDR3 is built from 14 residues. CDR3 in amino acids: CASSSSLEDYEQYF. DNA for the CDR3: TGTGCCAGCTCATCCTCTCTCGAGGACTACGAGCAGTACTTC.